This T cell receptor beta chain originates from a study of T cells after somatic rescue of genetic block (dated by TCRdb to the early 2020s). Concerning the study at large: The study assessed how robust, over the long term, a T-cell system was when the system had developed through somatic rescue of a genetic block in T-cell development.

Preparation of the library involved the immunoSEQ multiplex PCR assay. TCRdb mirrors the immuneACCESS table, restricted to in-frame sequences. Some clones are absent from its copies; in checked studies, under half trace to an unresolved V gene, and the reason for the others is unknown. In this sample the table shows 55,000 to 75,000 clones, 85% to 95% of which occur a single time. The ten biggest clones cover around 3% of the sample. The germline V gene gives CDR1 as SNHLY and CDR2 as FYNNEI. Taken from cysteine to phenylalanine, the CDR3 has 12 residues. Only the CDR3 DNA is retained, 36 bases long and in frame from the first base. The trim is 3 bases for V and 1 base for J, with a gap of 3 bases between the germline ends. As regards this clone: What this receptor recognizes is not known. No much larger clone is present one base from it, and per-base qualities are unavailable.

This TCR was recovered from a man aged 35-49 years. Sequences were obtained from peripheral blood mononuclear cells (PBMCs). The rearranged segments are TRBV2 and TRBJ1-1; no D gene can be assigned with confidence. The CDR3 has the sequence CASSDKNTEAFF. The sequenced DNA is TGTGCCAGCAGTGACAAGAACACTGAAGCTTTCTTT.